This entry features one T cell receptor (beta chain) sequence. Its antigen remains unidentified. No much larger clone exists at a distance of one base, and base qualities are not known. This specimen comes from a study of blood T cell repertoires in COVID-19 (TCRdb year 2020). Notes on the research overall: The collaborator samples originated in the United States, Italy and Spain and spanned the acute and convalescent phases of COVID-19. The prospective study material was composed of cDNA or gDNA derived from T cells, B-cell-depleted T cells, or PBMCs. Deeply sampled blood TCRbeta repertoires from subjects exposed to, actively infected with, or recovered from COVID-19 were included in the dataset. The repertoires were released in a freely available public database intended as a resource for research on the immune response to SARS-CoV-2. Samples came from the ongoing ImmuneRACE study (first 160 participants) plus 1,254 subjects from 6 global collaborators. A de-identified subject ID, COVID-19 status, age in years and sex were almost always included in the sample metadata. Where available, HLA class I and class II types were taken from metadata supplied by the sample provider and were not determined by assay-based typing. The paper as a whole reports these results and caveats: Clinical and demographic metadata were provided uncurated, with the amount varying by source and participant.

In the prospective study, participants were 18 to 89 years old, resided in under 30 geographic areas of the United States, and were enrolled through a virtual design. In the prospective study, participants were assigned to cohorts based on the clinical history participants reported in a screening survey and a study questionnaire. Mobile phlebotomists in the prospective study collected whole blood, serum and a nasopharyngeal or oropharyngeal swab from every participant. Participants in the prospective study had the option to provide additional blood draws and questionnaires over a roughly 2-month period. Prospective study blood samples were shipped either frozen or at room temperature before DNA extraction. There are 15 amino acids in the CDR3, from cysteine to phenylalanine inclusive. The only DNA kept is the CDR3, 45 bases in frame from the first base. Per the germline V gene, SGHDN is the CDR1 and FVKESK is the CDR2. V is pared back by 0 bases and J by 4 bases, with 12 bases lying between the germline termini.

The immunoSEQ Assay, a bias-controlled multiplex PCR, was used to amplify TCRbeta CDR3 regions from genomic DNA. On the study's bioinformatics: Nucleated cell counts per sample were estimated from amplification of reference gene primers within the assay. To quantify the absolute abundance of each unique TCRbeta CDR3 rearrangement, sequence reads were collapsed and filtered. Productive Simpson clonality was computed per sample as the square root of Simpson's diversity index over productive rearrangements. TCRdb stores this immuneACCESS table with in-frame sequences only. Part of the clones is absent; in the studies checked, under half of the shortfall reflects unresolved V genes, and no reason is known for the rest. V, J and clone size are taken as reported in that table, and D and trimming were inferred from the DNA itself. This sample comprises approximately 250,000 clones, roughly 85% of them detected only once. 9.1% of the sample goes to the ten largest clones.

The sequenced sample consisted of PBMCs or T cells enriched from blood (not recorded which). This clonotype was obtained from a woman between 45 and 65 years old with acute COVID-19. The V and J segments used are TRBV14 and TRBJ1-2, with TRBD1 perhaps the D gene, on 6 matching bases. The nucleotide sequence reads TGTGCCAGCAGCCAAGATCTGGGACACTTCTATGGCTACACCTTC. This gives the protein CASSQDLGHFYGYTF.